A selection of T cell receptor beta chains follows, all from one sample in a study of shared clonotypes between healthy human individuals. The data were produced by immunoSEQ multiplex PCR, yet TCRdb's version contains in-frame clones alone and is incomplete. The repertoire holds some 980,000 clones, with roughly 72% as singletons. Sequenced sample: memory CD4+ T cells sorted from blood. Receptor source: a man aged 18 to 29 in good health. Both conserved end residues are part of each CDR3. D genes are given only for firm matches. Clone size, where shown, is once, few, many, or a class for clones that have expanded.

>.|TRBJ1-6|.|TRBV11-2
TGTGCCAGCAGCTCCCCGGAGACGGATTATAATTCACCCCTCCACTTT
CASSSPETDYNSPLHF
>.|TRBJ2-7|.|TRBV29-1
TGCAGCGTTGGGGTAGGAGGGTGGTACGAGCAGTACTTC
CSVGVGGWYEQYF
>once|TRBJ2-3|.|TRBV2
TGTGCCAGCGGAGGACAGAGCACAGATACGCAGTATTTT
CASGGQSTDTQYF
>.|TRBJ1-5|TRBD1|TRBV19
TGTGCCACCGAGGACAGGCCGTTCTTAGCAAATCAGCCCCAGCATTTT
CATEDRPFLANQPQHF
>.|TRBJ1-2|TRBD1|TRBV25-1
TGTGCCACCGCGGACAGGGCAAACCGCTATGGCTACACCTTC
CATADRANRYGYTF
>few|TRBJ2-2|TRBD2|TRBV15
TGTGCCACCAGCAGAGATCGGGGGGGCGCGGGCACCGGGGAGCTGTTTTTT
CATSRDRGGAGTGELFF
>.|TRBJ2-5|.|TRBV6-5
TGTGCCAGCAGTGTCTCGGGAACCCGAGAGACCCAGTACTTC
CASSVSGTRETQYF
>.|TRBJ1-4|.|TRBV25-1
TGTGCCAGCAGTGAGAGGGGGAGAGAAAAACTGTTTTTT
CASSERGREKLFF
>.|TRBJ2-3|.|TRBV30
TGTGCCTGGAGTAACACCCGGGATACGCAGTATTTT
CAWSNTRDTQYF
>.|TRBJ2-7|.|TRBV27
TGTGCCAGCAGTTTATCCATTCAGGCCAGCTACGAGCAGTACTTC
CASSLSIQASYEQYF
>.|TRBJ1-2|.|TRBV7-9
TGTGCCAGCAGCTTGTGGGAAAACTATGGCTACACCTTC
CASSLWENYGYTF
>.|TRBJ1-3|.|TRBV7-3
TGTGCCAGCGACTTAAACTTGGAGGAGGGGAGGACTTGGAACACCATATATTTT
CASDLNLEEGRTWNTIYF
>.|TRBJ1-4|TRBD1|TRBV6-1
TGTGCCAGCAGTGACCGGACAGGGCTCTTTAATGAAAAACTGTTTTTT
CASSDRTGLFNEKLFF
>.|TRBJ2-1|.|TRBV5-6
TGTGCCAGCTCGAGGGCCAGCAACTACAATGAGCAGTTCTTC
CASSRASNYNEQFF
>few|TRBJ2-3|.|TRBV28
TGTGCCAGCAGTTTAGATACGCAGTATTTT
CASSLDTQYF
>.|TRBJ1-1|.|TRBV2
TGTGCCTGCAGGGAGTCGGAGAACACTGAAGCTTTCTTT
CACRESENTEAFF
>once|TRBJ2-3|TRBD2|TRBV6-1
TGTGCCAGCAGTGCGGATAAAGGCGGGAGTTTGGTAACAGATACGCAGTATTTT
CASSADKGGSLVTDTQYF
>.|TRBJ2-3|.|TRBV10-1
TGCGCCAGCGGTCCGAACCAAGTGACGCAGTATTTT
CASGPNQVTQYF
>few|TRBJ1-2|.|TRBV5-1
TGCGCCAGCAGCTTGGGAGACAGCAACTATGGCTACACCTTC
CASSLGDSNYGYTF
>.|TRBJ1-4|.|TRBV5-6
TGTGCCAGCAGCTACCGGCAGGTCTTTAATGAAAAACTGTTTTTT
CASSYRQVFNEKLFF
>once|TRBJ1-1|TRBD1|TRBV6-1
TGTGCCAGCAGCCGAGGGGGCATCACTGAAGCTTTCTTT
CASSRGGITEAFF
>.|TRBJ1-4|TRBD1|TRBV2
TGTGCCAGCAGTGAGACAAGACAGGGGATTAATGAAAAACTGTTTTTT
CASSETRQGINEKLFF
>once|TRBJ2-2|.|TRBV5-1
TGCGCCAGTTCAGGGCTTGGGACCGGGGAGCTGTTTTTT
CASSGLGTGELFF
>.|TRBJ2-7|TRBD1|TRBV6-1
TGTGCCAGCAGTGAATCGGACAGGGCCACCTACGAGCAGTACTTC
CASSESDRATYEQYF
>.|TRBJ2-7|.|TRBV6-6
TGTGCCAGCAGCCGCGGGACAAGCTACGAGCAGTACTTC
CASSRGTSYEQYF
>.|TRBJ1-2|.|TRBV9
TGTGCCAGCAGCGAGGGTTCGCTACACTATGGCTACACCTTC
CASSEGSLHYGYTF
>.|TRBJ1-5|.|TRBV7-2
TGTGCCAGCAGCTTAATACACCCCACAGGTCAGCCCCAGCATTTT
CASSLIHPTGQPQHF
>.|TRBJ1-5|.|TRBV6-1
TGTGCCAGCAGTGAAATGAGCAATCAGCCCCAGCATTTT
CASSEMSNQPQHF
>.|TRBJ1-1|TRBD1|TRBV19
TGTGCCAGTAGAGTGACCGGGACAGGGAACACTGAAGCTTTCTTT
CASRVTGTGNTEAFF
>.|TRBJ2-1|.|TRBV2
TGTGCCAGCAGCCTTACCTATAGGGAGCAGTTCTTC
CASSLTYREQFF
>.|TRBJ2-3|.|TRBV5-4
TGTGCCAGCAGCTTCTGGGCGGCAGATACGCAGTATTTT
CASSFWAADTQYF
>once|TRBJ2-1|.|TRBV5-1
TGCGCCAGCAGCTTGGAGCACAATGAGCAGTTCTTC
CASSLEHNEQFF
>.|TRBJ1-6|.|TRBV11-1
TGTGCCAGCAGCTTATGGGGGACGGACAATTCACCCCTCCACTTT
CASSLWGTDNSPLHF
>.|TRBJ2-6|.|TRBV5-1
TGCGCCAGCAGCTTGGGAAGATCCTCTGGGGCCAACGTCCTGACTTTC
CASSLGRSSGANVLTF
>.|TRBJ2-5|.|TRBV11-2
TGTGCCAGCAGCTTAGATGGGCAGGGAATAGAGACCCAGTACTTC
CASSLDGQGIETQYF
>.|TRBJ1-3|.|TRBV28
TGTGCCAGCAGTTTACCCGGTGGGGGGGCTACTGGAAACACCATATATTTT
CASSLPGGGATGNTIYF
>.|TRBJ1-2|.|TRBV12-5
TGTGCTAGTGTCGGCCCGGGATACGGCTACACCTTC
CASVGPGYGYTF
>once|TRBJ2-1|TRBD2|TRBV4-1
TGCGCCAGCAGCCAGGCTGGGCGGGAGGGCCTCGATGAGCAGTTCTTC
CASSQAGREGLDEQFF
>.|TRBJ2-7|.|TRBV29-1
TGCAGCGTTGATTCAGCGATTATTCACTCCTACGAGCAGTACTTC
CSVDSAIIHSYEQYF
>.|TRBJ2-2|.|TRBV6-4
TGTGCCAGCAGTGCGGGCGTTTTCACCGGGGAGCTGTTTTTT
CASSAGVFTGELFF
>.|TRBJ2-3|.|TRBV13
TGTGCCAGCAGCCCCAATGCGGATACGCAGTATTTT
CASSPNADTQYF
>.|TRBJ1-1|TRBD1|TRBV7-9
TGTGCCAGCAACAAAGGAACAGGGGGGAACACTGAAGCTTTCTTT
CASNKGTGGNTEAFF
>.|TRBJ1-5|TRBD1|TRBV5-5
TGTGCCAGCAGCTTGGACGTAACAGGGGATCAGCCCCAGCATTTT
CASSLDVTGDQPQHF
>.|TRBJ1-5|.|TRBV30
TGTGCCTGGTCTCGAGGGTGGGATAGCAATCAGCCCCAGCATTTT
CAWSRGWDSNQPQHF
>.|TRBJ2-7|.|TRBV25-1
TGTGCCAGCAGTGAACCTGGCTCCTACGAGCAGTACTTC
CASSEPGSYEQYF
>.|TRBJ2-3|TRBD1|TRBV5-1
TGCGCCAGCAGCGCCGGACAGGACTGGGATACGCAGTATTTT
CASSAGQDWDTQYF
>.|TRBJ1-3|.|TRBV5-1
TGCGCCAGCAGCTTGGGGGGAGCCTCTGGAAACACCATATATTTT
CASSLGGASGNTIYF
>.|TRBJ2-5|TRBD2|TRBV5-1
TGCGCCAGCAGCAGTAGCGGGGGAGACCAAGAGACCCAGTACTTC
CASSSSGGDQETQYF
>.|TRBJ1-4|.|TRBV30
TGTGCCTGGACCCTAAGAGGGGGGGGCGAAAAACTGTTTTTT
CAWTLRGGGEKLFF
>few|TRBJ2-1|.|TRBV11-2
TGTGCCAGCAGCTTTACGGGGTCCTACAATGAGCAGTTCTTC
CASSFTGSYNEQFF
>.|TRBJ2-5|.|TRBV7-8
TGTGCCAGCAGCCCCCGGGCTTTTCAGGAGACCCAGTACTTC
CASSPRAFQETQYF
>.|TRBJ2-3|.|TRBV7-2
TGTGCCAGCAGCCCGCTAGGGGCAGATACGCAGTATTTT
CASSPLGADTQYF
>.|TRBJ2-7|.|TRBV6-6
TGTGCCAGCAGAGACAGGAAGCAGTACTTC
CASRDRKQYF
>.|TRBJ2-3|.|TRBV18
TGTGCCAGCTCACCTTTGGCTGGGGCGGCTAGCACAGATACGCAGTATTTT
CASSPLAGAASTDTQYF
>once|TRBJ1-5|TRBD1|TRBV30
TGTGCCTGGAGCCCCGGGGGACAGGGGGTTTATAGCAATCAGCCCCAGCATTTT
CAWSPGGQGVYSNQPQHF
>.|TRBJ2-3|TRBD2|TRBV25-1
TGTGCCAGCGTTGCTAGCGGGGGAGAACGCACAGATACGCAGTATTTT
CASVASGGERTDTQYF